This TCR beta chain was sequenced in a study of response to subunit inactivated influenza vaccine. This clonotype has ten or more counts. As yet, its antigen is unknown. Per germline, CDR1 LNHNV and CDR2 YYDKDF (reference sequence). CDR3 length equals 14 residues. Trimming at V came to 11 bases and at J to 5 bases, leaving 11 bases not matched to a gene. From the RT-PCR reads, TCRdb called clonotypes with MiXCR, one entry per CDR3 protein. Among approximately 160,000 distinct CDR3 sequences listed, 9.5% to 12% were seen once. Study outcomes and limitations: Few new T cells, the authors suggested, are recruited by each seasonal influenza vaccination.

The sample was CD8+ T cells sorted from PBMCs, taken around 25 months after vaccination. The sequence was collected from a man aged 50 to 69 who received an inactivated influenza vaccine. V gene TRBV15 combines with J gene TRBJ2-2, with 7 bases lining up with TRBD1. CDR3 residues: CASTDRVGTGELFF. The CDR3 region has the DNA TGTGCCTCCACCGACAGGGTCGGAACCGGGGAGCTGTTTTTT.